The 11 T cell receptor beta chains in this list originate from one sample, sequenced in a study of regulatory T cells in long-lasting Graves disease. Construction of the TCR beta libraries employed iRepertoire HTBI primers in conjunction with Arm-PCR of CDR3 regions. TCRdb redid the calling of the multiplex PCR reads with MiXCR, one entry per CDR3 protein. This sample has 680,000 or so distinct CDR3 sequences, with about 15% found just once. The time point denotes: newly diagnosed GD, antithyroid drugs for less than 3 months. Extracted RNA from PBMCs served as the source of the TCR library. Another study also made use of these data, one on T cells in Graves' hyperthyroidism and ophthalmopathy.

Here the sequenced sample was peripheral blood mononuclear cells (PBMCs), taken at new diagnosis, from a patient treated with antithyroid drugs. These receptors originate from a woman aged 25 to 39 with Graves disease.

This clonotype was seen only a few times. The chain recombines TRBV7-9 with TRBJ1-6, with 9 nucleotides matching TRBD1. CDR1 SEHNR and CDR2 FQNEAQ come from the germline V gene (reference sequence). With V trimmed by 4 bases and J by 8 bases, 9 bases remained unmatched. CDR3 length: 16 residues. This CDR3 is CASSSPGDRADSPLHF. The CDR3 DNA sequence: TGTGCCAGCAGCTCTCCAGGGGACAGGGCGGATTCACCCCTCCACTTT.

V is TRBV20-1 and J is TRBJ2-7; the match to TRBD2 covers 13 bases. The CDR3 covers 14 residues. V lost 6 bases, J lost 5 bases, and 7 bases stayed unmatched. Per germline, CDR1 DFQATT and CDR2 SNEGSKA (reference sequence). In nucleotides, the CDR3 is TGCAGTGCAGCGGGACTAGCGGGAATAAACGAGCAGTACTTC. Amino acid sequence: CSAAGLAGINEQYF.

This clonotype was counted many times. The chain's CDR3 is CASSPLGRFSFSTDTQYF. CDR3 nucleotides: TGTGCCAGCAGCCCTTTGGGTCGGTTCTCGTTTAGCACAGATACGCAGTATTTT. This sequence joins TRBV28 and TRBJ2-3; D is undetermined. V gave up 6 bases and J gave up 0 bases, with 22 bases separating them. This CDR3 spans 18 amino acids. Germline assignment: CDR1 MDHEN and CDR2 SYDVKM.

There are many counts of this clonotype. V and J are TRBV5-1 and TRBJ1-4; tentatively, D is TRBD1 (6 bases). The CDR3 loop spans 14 amino acids. Trimming shortened V by 5 bases and J by 3 bases, and 11 bases separated the two germline ends. Germline V lookup: CDR1 SGHRS, CDR2 YFSETQ. CDR3 amino acids: CASRWTAANEKLFF. CDR3 DNA: TGCGCCAGCAGATGGACAGCTGCTAATGAAAAACTGTTTTTT.

This clonotype appeared many times. This chain joins TRBV20-1 and TRBJ2-3; 12 positions match TRBD2. The CDR3 consists of 17 residues. Germline assignment: CDR1 DFQATT and CDR2 SNEGSKA (reference sequence). The V segment lost 6 bases and the J segment 3 bases; nucleotides outside the gene matches: 13. CDR3 coding DNA: TGCAGTGCGGGGCCCTTGACTAGCGGGAGTCTGACAGATACGCAGTATTTT. Its protein is CSAGPLTSGSLTDTQYF.

The V gene is TRBV12-3 or TRBV12-4, the J gene TRBJ2-3, with D unresolved. V dropped 2 bases and J dropped 0 bases, with 6 bases sitting between them. The CDR3 runs 14 residues. CDR3 DNA sequence: TGTGCCAGCAGTTTAAAGGGTAGCACAGATACGCAGTATTTT. Amino acids: CASSLKGSTDTQYF.

The rearrangement joins TRBV28 to TRBJ2-4, with D maybe TRBD1 (6 bases). CDR1 is MDHEN, CDR2 SYDVKM, per germline. V was clipped by 6 bases and J by 0 bases, with 12 bases between them. The CDR3 is 15 amino acids. The DNA of the CDR3 is TGTGCCAGCAGGGATGGACAGCTAGCCAAAAACATTCAGTACTTC. Translated: CASRDGQLAKNIQYF.

This clonotype was seen ten or more times. The chain recombines TRBV29-1 with TRBJ2-1; D is possibly TRBD1 (6 bases). Looked up from germline, CDR1 is SQVTM and CDR2 is ANQGSEA. V shed 5 bases and J shed 6 bases, with 14 bases lying between them. The CDR3 sequence is 13 residues long. The CDR3 sequence is CSVPLRQANEQFF. The CDR3 DNA follows: TGCAGCGTTCCTCTTCGACAGGCCAATGAGCAGTTCTTC.

This clonotype has only a few counts. V usage is TRBV6-5 and J usage is TRBJ1-5; D not resolved. The germline V gene has CDR1 MNHEY and CDR2 SVGAGI. Trimming took off 2 bases at V and 11 bases at J, with 13 bases between the two ends. The CDR3 is made up of 13 amino acids. The CDR3: CASSYGVGSTQHF. The DNA for the CDR3 is TGTGCCAGCAGTTACGGGGTCGGTTCAACCCAGCATTTT.

In regard to this clonotype: This is likely a read error, given that the CDR3 carries no conserved phenylalanine or tryptophan at its end. The chain joins TRBV6-1 to TRBJ1-2; D might be TRBD1 (5 bases). This CDR3 region has 14 residues. Deletions cut 0 bases from V and 4 bases from J, with 9 bases between. The germline CDR1 and CDR2 sequences are MNHNS and SASEGT. CDR3 sequence: CASSEAGGSYGYTL. The DNA of the CDR3 is TGTGCCAGCAGTGAAGCGGGGGGATCCTATGGCTACACCCTC.

This clonotype was picked up many times. The V and J genes are TRBV6-9 and TRBJ2-3; D is uncertain. Germline CDR1 is MNHGY and CDR2 is SVAAGI. V lost 3 bases to trimming and J lost 3 bases, with 16 bases between them. The CDR3 is 16 residues long. CDR3 loop: CASSYFPAADTDTQYF. The CDR3 DNA follows: TGTGCCAGCAGTTACTTTCCAGCCGCCGATACAGATACGCAGTATTTT.